Each of the 20 T cell receptor beta chains below was sequenced from the same sample in a study of shared clonotypes between healthy human individuals. TCRdb's copy holds only in-frame clones and misses some; the assay was immunoSEQ multiplex PCR. The profile shows 2 million to 2.5 million clones, more than 85% of them singletons. The sample was naive CD4+ T cells from PBMCs. Subset in this sample: CD45RA+ positively selected. These receptors were obtained from a young man in good health. Some clones in this sample may be carry-over from other donors' samples.

The V call is TRBV2, the J call TRBJ1-4; 8 nucleotides agree with TRBD1. The CDR3 loop spans 16 amino acids. Trimming removed 6 bases from V and 8 bases from J; junction bases left unmatched: 14. CDR1 is SNHLY, CDR2 FYNNEI, per germline. The CDR3, as DNA: TGTGCCAGCAGCCCAAACCGGGACAGGCCATTCGAAAAACTGTTTTTT. It specifies CASSPNRDRPFEKLFF.

This clone was recorded only once. Other nucleotide sequences in the sample specify the same CDR3. This chain joins TRBV11-2 and TRBJ2-1, with D possibly matching TRBD1 (6 bases). V lost 2 bases, J lost 7 bases, and 6 bases lay in between. From germline, CDR1 is SGHAT and CDR2 FQNNGV. This CDR3 has 12 residues. CDR3 DNA sequence: TGTGCCAGCAGCTTACAGGGGAATGAGCAGTTCTTC. This codes for CASSLQGNEQFF.

The chain joins TRBV19 to TRBJ2-2; TRBD1 agrees at 10 bases. This CDR3 is built from 14 residues. Germline CDR1 reads LNHDA; CDR2 reads SQIVND (reference sequence). V dropped 9 bases and J dropped 6; count of bases not matched to a gene: 7. The CDR3 loop reads CASRDRGSSGELFF. CDR3 nucleotides: TGTGCCAGCAGGGACAGGGGAAGTTCCGGGGAGCTGTTTTTT.

The CDR3 DNA reads as TGTGCCAGCAGCTTAATAGGACGTCGAATGAGGGGAAACACCGGGGAGCTGTTTTTT. Amino acids: CASSLIGRRMRGNTGELFF. This rearrangement joins TRBV7-9 to TRBJ2-2, with D tentatively TRBD1 or TRBD2 (5 bases each). V dropped 2 bases and J dropped 2 bases, with 21 bases sitting between them. CDR3 length: 19 amino acids. CDR1 is SEHNR, CDR2 FQNEAQ, per germline (reference sequence). The whole variable domain, filled in from reference TRBV7-9 and TRBJ2-2, reads DTGVSQNPRHKITKRGQNVTFRCDPISEHNRLYWYRQTLGQGPEFLTYFQNEAQLEKSRLLSDRFSAERPKGSFSTLEIQRTEQGDSAMYLCASSLIGRRMRGNTGELFFGEGSRLTVL.

The chain couples TRBV18 to TRBJ2-7, with 8 positions matching TRBD2. Germline CDR1 reads KGHSH; CDR2 reads LQKENI. The V segment lost 5 bases and the J segment 2 bases; nucleotides outside the gene matches: 8. This CDR3 comprises 15 residues. The CDR3 sequence: CASSSLAGRTYEQYF. The DNA of the CDR3 is TGTGCCAGCTCAAGCCTAGCGGGCCGTACCTACGAGCAGTACTTC.

This chain joins TRBV15 and TRBJ2-7; tentative D call: TRBD2 (6 bases). Germline CDR1 is LNHNV and CDR2 is YYDKDF (reference sequence). The CDR3 length is 14 residues. Trimming took off 4 bases at V and 2 bases at J, with 12 bases between the two ends. The CDR3 DNA sequence: TGTGCCACCAGCAACGGGGGAACAGCCTACGAGCAGTACTTC. Residues: CATSNGGTAYEQYF.

The rearrangement joins TRBV4-1 to TRBJ2-1, with D maybe TRBD1 (5 bases). The germline V gene encodes CDR1 MGHRA and CDR2 YSYEKL. V lost 2 bases to trimming and J lost 4 bases, with 15 bases between them. This CDR3 is built from 16 residues. The CDR3 bases are TGCGCCAGCAGCCAACTCCCAGGGATGAGGTACAATGAGCAGTTCTTC. Amino acid sequence: CASSQLPGMRYNEQFF.

Comments on this clone: The same CDR3 can be traced to other DNA sequences in this sample. V gene TRBV5-1 combines with J gene TRBJ1-3; TRBD1 is a possible D gene (5 bases). Germline V lookup: CDR1 SGHRS, CDR2 YFSETQ. V lost 0 bases and J 3 bases, leaving 13 bases between the germline ends. This CDR3 is 16 amino acids long. The CDR3 nucleotides are TGCGCCAGCAGCTTGGCCGGCGGGGGTAGTGGAAACACCATATATTTT. Protein sequence: CASSLAGGGSGNTIYF.

The chain uses TRBV5-5 and TRBJ2-3; a weak D match, TRBD1 (6 bases). The CDR3 is 16 residues long. V dropped 3 bases and J dropped 1 base, with 15 bases sitting between them. From germline, CDR1 is SGHKS and CDR2 YYEKEE (reference sequence). Here the CDR3 reads CASSSYRVRGTDTQYF. The CDR3, as DNA: TGTGCCAGCAGCTCCTACAGGGTACGAGGCACAGATACGCAGTATTTT.

The V gene is TRBV29-1, the J gene TRBJ2-4, with D maybe TRBD2 (6 bases). This CDR3 comprises 12 residues. V was pared by 7 bases and J by 9 bases, with 16 bases between. The germline V gene has CDR1 SQVTM and CDR2 ANQGSEA. CDR3 in amino acids: CSARTYGGIQYF. CDR3 sequence (DNA): TGCAGCGCCCGGACCTACGGGGGCATTCAGTACTTC.

The J gene is TRBJ1-3, the V gene TRBV15; 8 bases map to TRBD1. V lost 1 base to trimming and J lost 7 bases; unmatched junction nucleotides: 9. CDR3 length: 16 amino acids. Germline CDR1 reads LNHNV; CDR2 reads YYDKDF (reference sequence). CDR3 sequence (DNA): TGTGCCACCAGCAGAGGTCCAGGGGGCAGTAGGAACACCATATATTTT. This translates into CATSRGPGGSRNTIYF.

CDR3 residues: CASSPSQDGKLFF. DNA for the CDR3: TGCGCCAGCAGCCCGTCCCAAGACGGAAAACTGTTTTTT. The V gene is TRBV5-1, the J gene TRBJ1-4; D gene ambiguous. The germline V gene encodes CDR1 SGHRS and CDR2 YFSETQ. This CDR3 spans 13 amino acids. The germline V and J ends were trimmed by 4 bases and 10 bases, with 14 bases remaining between them.

The V gene is TRBV29-1, the J gene TRBJ1-1; D gene unclear. This CDR3 contains 12 residues. V lost 3 bases and J lost 3, with 8 bases in between. Looked up from germline, CDR1 is SQVTM and CDR2 is ANQGSEA. CDR3 sequence: CSVDRQYTEAFF. The CDR3 region has the DNA TGCAGCGTTGACCGACAATACACTGAAGCTTTCTTT.

This chain links TRBV2 with TRBJ2-2, with D perhaps given as TRBD1 or TRBD2 (5 bases each). Trimming removed 8 bases from V and 2 bases from J, with 12 bases in between. Germline CDR1 reads SNHLY; CDR2 reads FYNNEI. This CDR3 is built from 14 residues. The DNA of the CDR3 is TGTGCCAGCCGATGGGACGGAAACACCGGGGAGCTGTTTTTT. It codes for CASRWDGNTGELFF.

The chain couples TRBV6-5 to TRBJ1-5; no firm D call. With 6 bases removed from V and 5 bases from J, the gap between germline ends came to 11 bases. This CDR3 spans 13 amino acids. Germline CDR1 and CDR2: MNHEY and SVGAGI. As DNA, the CDR3 is TGTGCCAGCAGCCGCGGGAGGGATCAGCCCCAGCATTTT. This translates into CASSRGRDQPQHF.

The gene calls are TRBV5-6 and TRBJ2-7, with D possibly being TRBD1 or TRBD2 (5 bases each). This CDR3 is built from 15 residues. Trimming removed 3 bases at V and 1 base at J, with 14 bases between. Germline-derived CDR1 and CDR2 are SGHDT and YYEEEE. In DNA form, the CDR3 reads TGTGCCAGCAGCTCCCCCGGGACCCCTTCCTACGAGCAGTACTTC. Encoded protein: CASSSPGTPSYEQYF.

The chain is built from TRBV13 and TRBJ2-2, with D possibly matching TRBD1 (6 bases). The length of the CDR3 is 15 residues. Trimming stripped 5 bases from V and 0 bases from J, with 10 bases between. Looked up from germline, CDR1 is PRHDT and CDR2 is FYEKMQ (reference sequence). The CDR3, as DNA: TGTGCCAGCAGCCCCGGACAGACGAACACCGGGGAGCTGTTTTTT. Protein: CASSPGQTNTGELFF.

CDR3 sequence reads: CASSADGFYTEAFF. CDR3 in DNA: TGCGCCAGCAGCGCTGATGGGTTTTACACTGAAGCTTTCTTT. The chain recombines TRBV5-1 with TRBJ1-1; no firm D call. Trimming took off 4 bases at V and 3 bases at J, with 13 bases between the two ends. The length of the CDR3 is 14 residues. Germline lookup yields CDR1 SGHRS and CDR2 YFSETQ.

The V and J genes are TRBV5-4 and TRBJ1-3; 8 bases align to TRBD1. CDR3 length equals 16 residues. Unmatched junction bases numbered 8, after V lost 3 bases and J lost 3 bases. Germline lookup yields CDR1 SGHNT and CDR2 YYREEE (reference sequence). The CDR3, as DNA: TGTGCCAGCAGCTGGGGGACAGGCTCTGGTGGAAACACCATATATTTT. It specifies CASSWGTGSGGNTIYF. The whole variable domain, filled in from reference TRBV5-4 and TRBJ1-3, reads ETGVTQSPTHLIKTRGQQVTLRCSSQSGHNTVSWYQQALGQGPQFIFQYYREEENGRGNFPPRFSGLQFPNYSSELNVNALELDDSALYLCASSWGTGSGGNTIYFGEGSWLTVV.

This rearrangement joins TRBV20-1 to TRBJ2-3; D perhaps matches TRBD1 (5 bases). V was trimmed by 7 bases and J by 1 base, leaving 6 bases between them. The CDR3 runs 11 residues. Germline CDR1 is DFQATT and CDR2 is SNEGSKA (reference sequence). The CDR3 region has the DNA TGCAGTGGACAGCGCACAGATACGCAGTATTTT. Amino acid sequence: CSGQRTDTQYF.